A selection of T cell receptor beta chains follows, all from one sample in a study of control samples from healthy donors and cancer patients. Measured with immunoSEQ multiplex PCR; TCRdb has only the in-frame clones, and not every one. Found here are about 120,000 clones, just under 95% of them singletons; the top ten hold less than 6%. The material sequenced was blood. The receptor source for this set is a man in his late teens or twenties in good health. Each CDR3 is given with its conserved first and last residue. D genes are given only for firm matches. Only some rows state a clone size, as once, few, many or a class for expanded clones.

TRBD2,-,TRBJ2-2,TRBV27,TGTGCCAGCAGTGCGTCGCGGGGGGGCCCCGGGGAGCTGTTTTTT,CASSASRGGPGELFF
-,-,TRBJ1-2,TRBV6-5,TGTGCCAGCAGCTTAACTTCAGCGGATGGCTACACCTTC,CASSLTSADGYTF
-,-,TRBJ1-5,TRBV9,TGTGCCAGCAGCGCCGATCAGCCCCAGCATTTT,CASSADQPQHF
-,-,TRBJ1-1,TRBV10-3,TGTGCCATCAGCATTACAGGGAGGGGGACTGAAGCTTTCTTT,CAISITGRGTEAFF
-,-,TRBJ1-4,TRBV7-9,TGTGCCAGCAGGGGGAATGAAAAACTGTTTTTT,CASRGNEKLFF
-,-,TRBJ1-5,TRBV5-6,TGTGCCAGCAGCTTGGCCGATCAGCCCCAGCATTTT,CASSLADQPQHF
TRBD1,-,TRBJ1-2,TRBV5-5,TGTGCCAGCAGCCAACAGGGGTATGGCTACACCTTC,CASSQQGYGYTF
-,-,TRBJ2-7,TRBV19,TGTGCCAGTAGTATAGATCAATTCTACGAGCAGTACTTC,CASSIDQFYEQYF
TRBD1,-,TRBJ2-5,TRBV10-1,TGCGCCAGCAGGGAAACAGGGGGTGGAGAGACCCAGTACTTC,CASRETGGGETQYF
-,-,TRBJ2-1,TRBV10-3,TGTGCCATCAGTGAATCAGGGTACAATGAGCAGTTCTTC,CAISESGYNEQFF
-,-,TRBJ2-3,TRBV11-2,TGTGCCAGCAGCTCCCGTGGGGGGGCGATGATTGCAGATACGCAGTATTTT,CASSSRGGAMIADTQYF
-,-,TRBJ2-3,TRBV7-2,TGTGCCAGCAGCTTGATTCGGGGTTACACAGATACGCAGTATTTT,CASSLIRGYTDTQYF
-,-,TRBJ2-7,TRBV28,TGTGCCAGCAGTTTATTCCCCGGCCTCTACGAGCAGTACTTC,CASSLFPGLYEQYF
-,once,TRBJ1-2,TRBV6-5,TGTGCCAGCACCCGGGCCTTAGGCGACTATGGCTACACCTTC,CASTRALGDYGYTF
-,-,TRBJ1-1,TRBV6-5,TGCGCCAGCAGCCGGATCGACAGGCTTGAAGCTTTCTTT,CASSRIDRLEAFF
TRBD1,-,TRBJ1-1,TRBV5-6,TGTGCCAGCAGCTTGGTCGGGACAGCTGAAGCTTTCTTT,CASSLVGTAEAFF
-,-,TRBJ2-7,TRBV5-1,TGCGCCAGCAGCTTGACGAGTTACGAGCAGTACTTC,CASSLTSYEQYF
TRBD1,-,TRBJ2-1,TRBV18,TGTGCCAGCTCACCTCCGACAGGGCGGAATGAGCAGTTCTTC,CASSPPTGRNEQFF
-,once,TRBJ2-3,TRBV9,TGTGCCAGCAGCGGCGACAACTCAGATACGCAGTATTTT,CASSGDNSDTQYF
-,-,TRBJ1-1,TRBV7-9,TGTGCCAGCAGACACACTGAAGCTTTCTTT,CASRHTEAFF
TRBD1,-,TRBJ2-5,TRBV30,TGTGCCTGGAGGGGGACAGCCCAAGAGACCCAGTACTTC,CAWRGTAQETQYF
TRBD1,once,TRBJ1-5,TRBV30,TGTGCCTGGAGTCACCCAGGGGGAGGTCAGCCCCAGCATTTT,CAWSHPGGGQPQHF
-,-,TRBJ2-2,TRBV4-2,TGTGCCAGCAGCCAAGAAGGGGTCTATAACACCGGGGAGCTGTTTTTT,CASSQEGVYNTGELFF
-,-,TRBJ2-1,TRBV2,TGTGCCAGCAGTGTCCAGAGCTACAATGAGCAGTTCTTC,CASSVQSYNEQFF
TRBD2,-,TRBJ2-2,TRBV2,TGTGCCAGCAGTCGAGAACTAGCGGGGGACAACACCGGGGAGCTGTTTTTT,CASSRELAGDNTGELFF
-,-,TRBJ1-1,TRBV28,TGTGCCAGCACCCGCGGCGGTGACACTGAAGCTTTCTTT,CASTRGGDTEAFF
-,-,TRBJ2-3,TRBV18,TGTGCCAGCTCACCGGACTTAAACACAGATACGCAGTATTTT,CASSPDLNTDTQYF
TRBD1,-,TRBJ1-2,TRBV14,TGTGCCAGCAGCCTCGGTAGGACAGGGGTTCACGGCTACACCTTC,CASSLGRTGVHGYTF
-,-,TRBJ2-5,TRBV5-4,TGTGCCAGCAGCTTGGGGGGCAGGGGCGGGGAGACCCAGTACTTC,CASSLGGRGGETQYF
-,-,TRBJ1-1,TRBV5-1,TGCGCCAGCAGCTTGGATGCGGGGTTTGAAGCTTTCTTT,CASSLDAGFEAFF
TRBD2,few,TRBJ2-3,TRBV4-2,TGTGCCAGCAGCCAAGATCCGGGGGGAGCCACAGATACGCAGTATTTT,CASSQDPGGATDTQYF
TRBD2,-,TRBJ2-1,TRBV29-1,TGCAGCGCTGCTGGGACTAGCCCCAATGAGCAGTTCTTC,CSAAGTSPNEQFF